This T cell receptor beta chain was sequenced in a study of T-cell reconstitution after alpha-beta-depleted transplantation in children. Study-level points and caveats: Some patients owed their high day-60 TCRbeta diversity to surviving recipient T cells and thymic progenitors. By about two months after transplant, alpha-beta T cells reportedly arose from several hundred graft clones that had expanded. One year post-transplant, T-cell counts and diversity were largely derived from T cells produced anew.

This clonotype came up a few times. Its antigen is unidentified. Unique molecular identifiers were incorporated into the prepared TCRbeta library. TCRdb itself ran the PCR reads through MiXCR, one entry per CDR3 protein. The top ten hold 25% to 30% of the sample, which has some 460,000 distinct CDR3 sequences, around 15% seen once. This CDR3 region has 15 residues. V was cut by 6 bases and J by 3 bases, with 14 bases left in between. CDR1 and CDR2 from the germline V gene are MNHNS and SASEGT. Material: PBMCs, mostly from graft donor cells, obtained 360 days after TCRalphabeta/CD19-depleted stem cell transplant. The chain recombines TRBV6-1 with TRBJ2-2; maybe TRBD2 (6 bases). This sequence was found in a boy younger than two who had a stem cell transplant for Wiskott-Aldrich syndrome, so the T cells may come from the graft donor. The DNA for the CDR3 is TGTGCCAGCAGAGGGAGTAGCGGTTACACCGGGGAGCTGTTTTTT. This sequence encodes CASRGSSGYTGELFF.